This TCR beta chain was captured in a study of cytomegalovirus exposure and HLA in healthy donors. Amplification used 60 Vbeta primers and 13 Jbeta primers. Data came from immunoSEQ multiplex PCR; TCRdb stores just in-frame clones and leaves some out. The table has roughly 180,000 clones, 82% seen once. The study's findings and limits: What a later analysis showed was that several of the most significant clusters appeared linked to common viral pathogens. The authors enumerated roughly 160 TCR beta chains as linked to cytomegalovirus.

Trimming removed 5 bases at V and 8 bases at J, with 16 bases between. In germline, CDR1 is SEHNR, CDR2 FQNEAQ (reference sequence). This CDR3 contains 15 residues. Comments on this clone: Its specificity is not known.

The sample consisted of PBMCs. The chain employs TRBV7-9 and TRBJ1-6, with D perhaps TRBD1 (6 bases). The sequence came from a man aged 40-49 years in good health and CMV-seronegative. CDR3 loop: CASSPLGGADSPLHF. The CDR3 coding sequence is TGTGCCAGCAGCCCCTTAGGGGGAGCAGATTCACCCCTCCACTTT.